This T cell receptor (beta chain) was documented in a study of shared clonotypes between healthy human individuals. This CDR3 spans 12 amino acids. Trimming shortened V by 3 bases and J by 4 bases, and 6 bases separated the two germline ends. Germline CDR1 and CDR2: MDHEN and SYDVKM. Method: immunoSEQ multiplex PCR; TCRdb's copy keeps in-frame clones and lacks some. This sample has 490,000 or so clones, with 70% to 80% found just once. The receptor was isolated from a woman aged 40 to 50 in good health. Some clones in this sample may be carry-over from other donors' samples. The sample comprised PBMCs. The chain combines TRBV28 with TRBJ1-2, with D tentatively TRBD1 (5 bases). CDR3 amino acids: CASSFQGYGYTF. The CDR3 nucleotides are TGTGCCAGCAGTTTCCAGGGCTATGGCTACACCTTC.